The rows below give T cell receptor beta chains drawn from one sample of a study of beta chain features in type 1 diabetes. Sequencing was performed with immunoSEQ multiplex PCR; in TCRdb, only in-frame clones are kept and a portion is missing. The table has a few hundred thousand clones, 8.5% to 10% seen once. Sequencing was performed on central memory CD4+ T cells from blood. Receptors originate from a man aged 25 to 45 with type 1 diabetes. Each CDR3 is given with its conserved first and last residue. A D gene is named only where the DNA matches it firmly. Not all rows give a size; the values are once, few, many and, for expanded clones, a class.

abundance	d_gene	v_gene	j_gene	CDR3nt	CDR3aa
-	-	TRBV20-1	TRBJ1-5	TGCAGTGCTAGGTTGGGTCAGCCCCAGCATTTT	CSARLGQPQHF
many	-	TRBV7-2	TRBJ2-1	TGTGCCAGCAGCTTATTGGCGGCCGAAACCAATGAGCAGTTCTTC	CASSLLAAETNEQFF
few	-	TRBV5-6	TRBJ2-2	TGTGCCAGCAGCCCTCGAAGCTTCACCGGGGAGCTGTTTTTT	CASSPRSFTGELFF
few	-	TRBV5-4	TRBJ2-3	TGTGCCAGCAGCCGCCGGGCCGGTCTCGATACGCAGTATTTT	CASSRRAGLDTQYF
few	-	TRBV28	TRBJ1-1	TGTGCCAGCAGCAGGCAGGCGAACACTGAAGCTTTCTTT	CASSRQANTEAFF
-	TRBD1	TRBV28	TRBJ2-7	TGTGCCAGCAGGACAGGGTCGAAGAACGAGCAGTACTTC	CASRTGSKNEQYF
few	-	TRBV4-3	TRBJ1-3	TGCGCCAGCAGCCAAGGGGGGCCAAACAGGGCGGACGGAAACACCATATATTTT	CASSQGGPNRADGNTIYF
many	-	TRBV18	TRBJ2-5	TGTGCCAGCTCCCCCGAAGAGACCCAGTACTTC	CASSPEETQYF
-	TRBD2	TRBV5-1	TRBJ2-7	TGCGCCAGCAGGAGGGACGGCGGGAGCAACTACGAGCAGTACTTC	CASRRDGGSNYEQYF
-	TRBD2	TRBV5-1	TRBJ2-5	TGCGCCAGCAGCATCGCTAGCGGGAGCGAGACCCAGTACTTC	CASSIASGSETQYF
few	-	TRBV28	TRBJ2-7	TGTGCCAGCAGCCCTCTGGGACGGGTTATGGGCGAGCAGTACTTC	CASSPLGRVMGEQYF
few	TRBD1	TRBV19	TRBJ1-1	TGTGCCAGTAGTATAGGGACAGGGAACACTGAAGCTTTCTTT	CASSIGTGNTEAFF